The 4 T cell receptor beta chains listed next were all sequenced from one sample in a study of T cells in Graves' hyperthyroidism and ophthalmopathy. The investigators amplified TCR beta CDR3 regions from RNA transcripts. Carried out on the TCR CDR3, a first-round RT-PCR used the HTBI primer set. TCRdb used MiXCR to reprocess the multiplex PCR reads, holding one entry per CDR3 protein. This sample yields 300,000 to 400,000 distinct CDR3 sequences, of which around 20% are seen a single time; 50% belongs to the top ten. The sequenced sample consisted of blood. These receptors originate from a woman between 45 and 65 years old with Graves' hyperthyroidism.

V usage is TRBV3-1 and J usage is TRBJ1-2; 9 bases line up with TRBD1. CDR1 is LGHDT, CDR2 YNNKEL, per germline (reference sequence). CDR3 length: 15 amino acids. Trimming removed 4 bases from V and 8 bases from J; junction bases left unmatched: 11. For the CDR3, the DNA is TGTGCCAGCAGCCCCTCCCGGGACAGGGTATCCGGCTACACCTTC. Residues: CASSPSRDRVSGYTF.

The chain joins TRBV29-1 to TRBJ1-2; TRBD1 aligns across 7 bases. The CDR3 totals 14 residues. The ends lost 4 bases at V and 9 bases at J; junction bases unmatched: 14. From germline, CDR1 is SQVTM and CDR2 ANQGSEA. The CDR3 spells CSVGGVEGAFSYTF. The CDR3 DNA reads TGCAGCGTTGGGGGTGTGGAGGGGGCGTTTAGCTACACCTTC.

This clonotype was seen ten or more times. The rearrangement uses TRBV27 and TRBJ2-3; the D gene is possibly TRBD2 (5 bases). V gave up 0 bases and J gave up 4 bases, with 8 bases separating them. CDR3 length: 14 amino acids. Germline V gives CDR1 MNHEY, CDR2 SMNVEV (reference sequence). CDR3 region: CASSLSDSADTQYF. DNA of the CDR3: TGTGCCAGCAGTTTATCAGATAGCGCAGATACGCAGTATTTT.

In its sample, this clonotype was seen a few times. The chain couples TRBV30 to TRBJ1-3, with 7 bases identical to TRBD1. The germline CDR1 and CDR2 sequences are GTSNPN and SVGIG (reference sequence). J gave up 8 bases and V 8 bases, and 12 bases lay outside the gene matches. This CDR3 region has 13 residues. The CDR3 DNA reads TGTGCCGGGACCGGGGCAGGGGGGGACACCATATATTTT. It encodes CAGTGAGGDTIYF.